Sequencing of this T cell receptor beta chain was carried out in a study of identical twins. Study-level results: A partial confounding effect on zero-insertion analyses could come from invariant MAIT and iNKT cells. Low generation-probability sequences were in excess among twin-shared out-of-frame alpha sequences. With abundant cord blood beta clonotypes, insertions were fewer; memory repertoires showed no such pattern.

Healthy Caucasians supplied all donations. In its sample, this clonotype was seen many times. The antigen is unknown. Using its own MiXCR run on the 5' RACE reads, TCRdb lists one record per CDR3 protein. Here the sample spans about 570,000 distinct CDR3 sequences, nearly 10% being singletons. V was clipped by 10 bases and J by 2 bases; unmatched bases: 9. In germline, CDR1 is SNHLY, CDR2 FYNNEI. The CDR3 runs to 14 residues. This same sample was also part of a study on yellow fever vaccine responses in identical twins.

V is TRBV2 and J is TRBJ2-3, with 7 bases fitting TRBD1. This receptor was identified in a woman aged 18-29 years in good health. Sample: PBMCs. CDR3 sequence reads: CATHRDRDTDTQYF. CDR3 coding DNA: TGTGCCACCCACCGGGACAGAGACACAGATACGCAGTATTTT.